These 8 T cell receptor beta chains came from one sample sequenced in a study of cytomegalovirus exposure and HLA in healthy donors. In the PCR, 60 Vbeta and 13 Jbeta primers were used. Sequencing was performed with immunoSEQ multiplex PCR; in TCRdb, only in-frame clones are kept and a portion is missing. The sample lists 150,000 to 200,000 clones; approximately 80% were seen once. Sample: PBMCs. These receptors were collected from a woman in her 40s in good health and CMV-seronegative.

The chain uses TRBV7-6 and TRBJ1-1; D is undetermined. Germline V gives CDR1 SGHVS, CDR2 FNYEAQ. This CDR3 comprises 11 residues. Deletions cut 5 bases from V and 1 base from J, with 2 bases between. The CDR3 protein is CASSRNTEAFF. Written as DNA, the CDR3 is TGTGCCAGCAGCCGGAACACTGAAGCTTTCTTT.

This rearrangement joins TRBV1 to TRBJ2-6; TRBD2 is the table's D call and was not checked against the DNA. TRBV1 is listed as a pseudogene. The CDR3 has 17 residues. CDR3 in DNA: TGCACCAGCAGCCAGCGGGAGGCCCGCTCTGGGGCCAACGTCCTGACTTTC. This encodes CTSSQREARSGANVLTF.

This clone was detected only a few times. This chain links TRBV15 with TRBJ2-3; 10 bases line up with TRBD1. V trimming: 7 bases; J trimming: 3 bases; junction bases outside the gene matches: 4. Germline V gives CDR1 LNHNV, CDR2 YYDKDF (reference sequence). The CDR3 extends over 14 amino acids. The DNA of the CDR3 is TGTGCCACCAAGCGACAGGGGGCGACAGATACGCAGTATTTT. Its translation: CATKRQGATDTQYF.

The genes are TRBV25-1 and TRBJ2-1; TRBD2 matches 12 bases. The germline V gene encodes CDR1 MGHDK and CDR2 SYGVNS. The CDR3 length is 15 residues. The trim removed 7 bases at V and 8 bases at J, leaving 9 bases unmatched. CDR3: CASKLAGGPVDEQFF. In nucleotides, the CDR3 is TGTGCCAGCAAGCTAGCGGGGGGGCCTGTCGATGAGCAGTTCTTC. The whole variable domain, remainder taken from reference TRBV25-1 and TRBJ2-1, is EADIYQTPRYLVIGTGKKITLECSQTMGHDKMYWYQQDPGMELHLIHYSYGVNSTEKGDLSSESTVSRIRTEHFPLTLESARPSHTSQYLCASKLAGGPVDEQFFGPGTRLTVL.

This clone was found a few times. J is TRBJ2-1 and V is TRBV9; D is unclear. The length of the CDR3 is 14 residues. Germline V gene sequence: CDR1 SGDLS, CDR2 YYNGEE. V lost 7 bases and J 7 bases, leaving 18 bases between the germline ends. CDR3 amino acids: CASSKALNGNEQFF. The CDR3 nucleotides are TGTGCCAGCTCCAAGGCACTAAACGGAAATGAGCAGTTCTTC.

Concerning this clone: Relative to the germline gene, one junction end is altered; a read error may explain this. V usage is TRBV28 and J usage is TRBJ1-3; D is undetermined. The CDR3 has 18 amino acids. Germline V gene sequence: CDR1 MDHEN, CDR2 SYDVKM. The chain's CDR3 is CASSLPSLRTPRGNAIYF. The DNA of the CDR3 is TGTGCCAGCAGTTTACCGTCCCTCCGTACACCAAGAGGAAACGCCATATATTTT.

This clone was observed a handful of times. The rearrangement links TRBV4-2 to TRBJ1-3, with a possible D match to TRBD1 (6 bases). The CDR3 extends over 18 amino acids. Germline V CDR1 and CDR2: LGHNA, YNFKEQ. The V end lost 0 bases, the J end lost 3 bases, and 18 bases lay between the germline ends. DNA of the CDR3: TGTGCCAGCAGCCAAGAGGGACAATCTTTGTACTTTGGAAACACCATATATTTT. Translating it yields CASSQEGQSLYFGNTIYF.

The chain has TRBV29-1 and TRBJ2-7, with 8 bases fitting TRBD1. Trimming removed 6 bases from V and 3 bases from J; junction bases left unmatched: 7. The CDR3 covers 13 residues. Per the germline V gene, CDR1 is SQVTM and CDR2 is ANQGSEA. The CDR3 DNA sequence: TGCAGCGTCCACCGACAGGGGTTCTACGAGCAGTACTTC. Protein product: CSVHRQGFYEQYF.